The 3 T cell receptor beta chains below come from one sample, sequenced in a study of T cell repertoires in cytomegalovirus infection. No antigen has been identified for these receptors. Each CDR3 protein is one row after TCRdb ran MiXCR on the reads. The sample consists of 900,000 to 950,000 distinct CDR3 sequences, approximately 30% of them appearing once. The material was cultured CD8+ T cells from PBMCs, obtained from culture after CMV antigen stimulation. Receptors originate from a human donor in good health (CMV status not recorded). Some clones in this sample may be carry-over from other donors' samples.

On this clonotype: This may arise from a read error, as a much more abundant clone is one base away. J is TRBJ2-5 and V is TRBV7-2; a weak D match, TRBD1 (5 bases). This CDR3 comprises 15 residues. From germline, CDR1 is SGHTA and CDR2 FQGNSA. The CDR3 loop is CVSSLEDTLKETQYF. CDR3 nucleotide sequence: TGTGTCAGCAGCTTAGAGGACACGCTGAAAGAGACCCAGTACTTC.

This clonotype has only a few counts. The chain joins TRBV10-2 to TRBJ2-5; 11 bases line up with TRBD2. CDR1 is WSHSY and CDR2 is SAAADI in the germline V gene. The ends lost 6 bases at V and 2 bases at J; junction bases unmatched: 8. The CDR3 totals 16 residues. For the CDR3, the DNA is TGCGCCAGCAGCTCATCTAGCGGGGGGCTTCAAGAGACCCAGTACTTC. Encoded protein: CASSSSSGGLQETQYF.

This clonotype was detected ten times or more. The V and J genes are TRBV28 and TRBJ1-5; 9 bases are shared with TRBD1. Germline lookup yields CDR1 MDHEN and CDR2 SYDVKM. The CDR3 is made up of 16 amino acids. Losses at the gene ends were 7 bases for V and 5 bases for J; bases not matched to a gene: 12. In DNA form, the CDR3 reads TGTGCCAGCACGGAGGTGGGGGACAGGGCCGATCAGCCCCAGCATTTT. It translates to CASTEVGDRADQPQHF.